This T cell receptor beta chain was observed in a study of breast tumors, draining lymph nodes, adjacent tissues. General observations from the study: The lymph node origin of tumor T cells was framed as consistent with a hypothesis, not demonstrated. Data fit most tumor T cells coming from lymph node, expanding in tumor. Tumors had less TCR diversity than lymph nodes, more than nontumor tissue.

Many counts were recorded for this clonotype. What it binds is unknown. TCRdb ran MiXCR on the multiplex PCR reads and lists one entry per CDR3 protein. Of around 25,000 distinct CDR3 sequences detected, less than 25% appear once; the ten largest clones hold approximately 13%. The sequenced sample was breast tumor tissue. This TCR was sampled from a female donor with breast cancer. Some clones in this sample may be carry-over from other donors' samples.

The CDR3, as DNA: TGTGCCAGCAGTTCGGAGGACTTCAGGAATGAAAAACTGTTTTTT. It specifies CASSSEDFRNEKLFF. This chain connects TRBV7-9 to TRBJ1-4; D is ambiguous. Germline CDR1 reads SEHNR; CDR2 reads FQNEAQ (reference sequence). The CDR3 contains 15 residues. V was shortened by 6 bases and J by 5 bases, with 16 bases between the two germline ends.